This T cell receptor beta chain derives from a study of cytomegalovirus exposure and HLA in healthy donors. Study information: From about 200 million T cells, an earlier analysis saw under 140 million unique TCR beta sequences.

PCR involved 60 Vbeta and 13 Jbeta primers. The data were produced by immunoSEQ multiplex PCR, yet TCRdb's version contains in-frame clones alone and is incomplete. The table includes under 200,000 clones, roughly 80% detected once. Each of the donors was a healthy bone marrow donor. CDR1 is SGHAT, CDR2 FQNNGV, per germline. This CDR3 contains 16 residues. V lost 5 bases and J lost 7; bases outside the gene matches: 8. The sequence was collected from a human donor in good health. This rearrangement joins TRBV11-2 to TRBJ1-6, with 10 bases that match TRBD1. The sequenced material came from PBMCs. CDR3 nucleotide sequence: TGTGCCAGCAGCCAAGAAAGGGGACAGGGGAATTCACCCCTCCACTTT. Protein product: CASSQERGQGNSPLHF.